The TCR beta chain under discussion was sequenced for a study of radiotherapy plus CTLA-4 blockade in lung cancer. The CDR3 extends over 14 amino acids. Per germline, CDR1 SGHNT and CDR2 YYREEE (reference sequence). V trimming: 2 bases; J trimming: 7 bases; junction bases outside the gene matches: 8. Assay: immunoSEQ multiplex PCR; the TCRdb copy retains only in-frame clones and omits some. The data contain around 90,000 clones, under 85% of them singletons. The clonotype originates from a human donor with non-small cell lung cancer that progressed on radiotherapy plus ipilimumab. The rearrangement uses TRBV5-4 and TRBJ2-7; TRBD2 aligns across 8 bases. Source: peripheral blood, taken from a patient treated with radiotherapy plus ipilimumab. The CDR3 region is CASSFAGGPREQYF. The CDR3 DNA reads TGTGCCAGCAGCTTTGCGGGAGGCCCGAGGGAGCAGTACTTC.